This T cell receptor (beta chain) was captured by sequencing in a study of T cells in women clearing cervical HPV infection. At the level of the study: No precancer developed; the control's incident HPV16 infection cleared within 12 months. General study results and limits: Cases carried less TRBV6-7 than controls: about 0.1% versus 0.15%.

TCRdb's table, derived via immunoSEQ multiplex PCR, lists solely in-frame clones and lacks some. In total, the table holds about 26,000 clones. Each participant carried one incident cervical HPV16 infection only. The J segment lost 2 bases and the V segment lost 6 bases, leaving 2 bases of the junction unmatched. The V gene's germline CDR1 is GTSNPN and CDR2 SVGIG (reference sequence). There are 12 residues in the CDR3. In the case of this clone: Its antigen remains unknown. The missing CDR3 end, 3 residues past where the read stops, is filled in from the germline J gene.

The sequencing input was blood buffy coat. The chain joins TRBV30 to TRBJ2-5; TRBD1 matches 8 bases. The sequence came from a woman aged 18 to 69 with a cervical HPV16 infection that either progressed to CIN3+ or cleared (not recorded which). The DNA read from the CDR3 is TGTGCCTGCGGACAGGGTCAAGAGACC. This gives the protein CACGQGQET. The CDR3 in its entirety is CACGQGQETQYF.